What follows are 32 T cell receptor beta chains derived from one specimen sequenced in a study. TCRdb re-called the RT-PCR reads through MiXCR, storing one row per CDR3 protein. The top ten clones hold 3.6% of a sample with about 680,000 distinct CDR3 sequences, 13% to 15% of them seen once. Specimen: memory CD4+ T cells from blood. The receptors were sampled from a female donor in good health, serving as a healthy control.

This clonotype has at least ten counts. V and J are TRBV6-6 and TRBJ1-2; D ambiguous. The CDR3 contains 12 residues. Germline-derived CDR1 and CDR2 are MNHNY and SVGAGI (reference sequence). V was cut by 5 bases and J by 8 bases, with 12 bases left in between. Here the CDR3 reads CASSPVREGYTF. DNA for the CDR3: TGTGCCAGCAGTCCCGTACGAGAAGGCTACACCTTC.

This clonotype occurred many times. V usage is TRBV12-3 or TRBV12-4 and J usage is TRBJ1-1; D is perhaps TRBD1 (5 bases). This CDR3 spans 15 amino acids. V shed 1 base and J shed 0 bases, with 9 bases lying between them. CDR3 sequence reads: CASSLGGSMNTEAFF. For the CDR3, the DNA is TGTGCCAGCAGTTTAGGGGGGTCGATGAACACTGAAGCTTTCTTT.

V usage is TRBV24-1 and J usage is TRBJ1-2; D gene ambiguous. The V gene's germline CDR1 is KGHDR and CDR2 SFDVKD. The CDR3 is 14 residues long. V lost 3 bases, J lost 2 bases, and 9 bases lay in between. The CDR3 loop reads CATSDINNNYGYTF. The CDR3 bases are TGTGCCACCAGTGATATAAACAACAACTATGGCTACACCTTC.

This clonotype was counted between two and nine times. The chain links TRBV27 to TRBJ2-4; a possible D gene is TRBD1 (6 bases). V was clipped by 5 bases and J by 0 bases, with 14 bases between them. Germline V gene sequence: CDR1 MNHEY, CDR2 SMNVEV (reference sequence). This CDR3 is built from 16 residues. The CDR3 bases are TGTGCCAGCAGTCCGCTGGGGACACTAGCCAAAAACATTCAGTACTTC. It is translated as CASSPLGTLAKNIQYF.

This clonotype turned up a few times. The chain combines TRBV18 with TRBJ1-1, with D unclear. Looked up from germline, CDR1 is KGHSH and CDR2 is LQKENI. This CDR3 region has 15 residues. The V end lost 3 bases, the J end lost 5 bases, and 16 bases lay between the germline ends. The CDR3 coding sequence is TGTGCCAGCTCACCTCCCAGCGGGGTTGAGACTGAAGCTTTCTTT. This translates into CASSPPSGVETEAFF.

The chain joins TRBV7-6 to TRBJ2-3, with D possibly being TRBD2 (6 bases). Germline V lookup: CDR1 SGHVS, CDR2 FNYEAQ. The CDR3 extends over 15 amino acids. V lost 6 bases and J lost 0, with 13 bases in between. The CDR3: CASRPGLSSTDTQYF. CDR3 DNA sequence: TGTGCCAGCAGACCGGGACTGTCTAGCACAGATACGCAGTATTTT.

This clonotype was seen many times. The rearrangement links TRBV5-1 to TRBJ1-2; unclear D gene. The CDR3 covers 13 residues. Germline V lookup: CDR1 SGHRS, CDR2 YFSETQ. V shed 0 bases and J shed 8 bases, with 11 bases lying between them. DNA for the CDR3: TGCGCCAGCAGCTTGGGCAGCGGGGAAGGCTACACCTTC. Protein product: CASSLGSGEGYTF.

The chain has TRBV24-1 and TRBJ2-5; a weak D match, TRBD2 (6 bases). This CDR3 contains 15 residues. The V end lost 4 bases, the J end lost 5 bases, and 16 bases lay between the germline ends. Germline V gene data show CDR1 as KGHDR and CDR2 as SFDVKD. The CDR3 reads CATSETGGGLETQYF. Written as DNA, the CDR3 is TGTGCCACCAGTGAAACCGGGGGTGGCTTGGAGACCCAGTACTTC.

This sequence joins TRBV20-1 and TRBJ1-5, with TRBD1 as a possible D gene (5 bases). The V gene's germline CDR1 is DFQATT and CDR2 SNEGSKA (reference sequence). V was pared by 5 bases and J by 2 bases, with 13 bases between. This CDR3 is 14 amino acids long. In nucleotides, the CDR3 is TGCAGTGCTTCCCCCGCCAGGGGCAATCAGCCCCAGCATTTT. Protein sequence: CSASPARGNQPQHF.

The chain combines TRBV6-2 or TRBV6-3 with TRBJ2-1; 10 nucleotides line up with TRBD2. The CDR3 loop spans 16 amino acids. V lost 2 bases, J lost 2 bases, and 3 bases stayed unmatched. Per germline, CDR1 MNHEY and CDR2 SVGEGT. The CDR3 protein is CASSYPSGSAYNEQFF. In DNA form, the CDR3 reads TGTGCCAGCAGTTACCCTAGCGGGAGCGCCTACAATGAGCAGTTCTTC.

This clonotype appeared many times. The CDR3 sequence: CASSLVGTPNNEQFF. The CDR3, as DNA: TGCGCCAGCAGCTTGGTCGGGACTCCAAACAATGAGCAGTTCTTC. The J gene is TRBJ2-1, the V gene TRBV5-1; D might be TRBD2 (6 bases). In germline, CDR1 is SGHRS, CDR2 YFSETQ. The CDR3 loop spans 15 amino acids. Trimming left V 0 bases short and J 5 bases short, with 12 bases between. Based on the CDR3 plus reference TRBV5-1 and TRBJ2-1, the full variable domain is KAGVTQTPRYLIKTRGQQVTLSCSPISGHRSVSWYQQTPGQGLQFLFEYFSETQRNKGNFPGRFSGRQFSNSRSEMNVSTLELGDSALYLCASSLVGTPNNEQFFGPGTRLTVL.

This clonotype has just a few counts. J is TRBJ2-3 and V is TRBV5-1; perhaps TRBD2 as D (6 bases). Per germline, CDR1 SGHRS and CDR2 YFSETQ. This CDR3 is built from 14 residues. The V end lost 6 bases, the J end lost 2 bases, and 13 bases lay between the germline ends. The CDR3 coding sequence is TGCGCCAGCACGACGGAGGGAGCCACAGATACGCAGTATTTT. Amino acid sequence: CASTTEGATDTQYF.

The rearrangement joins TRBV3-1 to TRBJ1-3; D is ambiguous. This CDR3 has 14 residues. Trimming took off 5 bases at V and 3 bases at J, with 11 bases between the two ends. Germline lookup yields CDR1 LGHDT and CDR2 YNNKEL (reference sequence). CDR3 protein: CASSALDGGNTIYF. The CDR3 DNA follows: TGTGCCAGCAGCGCCCTGGACGGTGGAAACACCATATATTTT.

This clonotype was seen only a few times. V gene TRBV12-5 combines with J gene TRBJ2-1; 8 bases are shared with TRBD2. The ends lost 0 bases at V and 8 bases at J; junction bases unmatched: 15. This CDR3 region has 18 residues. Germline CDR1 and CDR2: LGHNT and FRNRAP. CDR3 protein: CASGLVVSSGLESYEQFF. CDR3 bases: TGTGCTAGTGGTTTGGTAGTATCGTCGGGACTAGAGTCTTATGAGCAGTTCTTC.

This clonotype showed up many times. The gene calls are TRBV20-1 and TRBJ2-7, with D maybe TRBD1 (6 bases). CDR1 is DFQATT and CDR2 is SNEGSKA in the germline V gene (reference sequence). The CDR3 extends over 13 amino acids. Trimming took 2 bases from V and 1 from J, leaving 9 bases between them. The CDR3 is CSARQDRSYEQYF. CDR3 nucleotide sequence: TGCAGTGCTAGACAGGACAGATCCTACGAGCAGTACTTC.

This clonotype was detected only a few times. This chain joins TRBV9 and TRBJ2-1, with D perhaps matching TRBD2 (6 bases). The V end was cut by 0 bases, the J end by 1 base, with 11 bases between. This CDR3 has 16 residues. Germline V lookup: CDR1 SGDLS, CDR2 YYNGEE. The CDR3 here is CASSVGNGRSYNEQFF. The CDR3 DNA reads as TGTGCCAGCAGCGTAGGGAACGGGAGATCCTACAATGAGCAGTTCTTC.

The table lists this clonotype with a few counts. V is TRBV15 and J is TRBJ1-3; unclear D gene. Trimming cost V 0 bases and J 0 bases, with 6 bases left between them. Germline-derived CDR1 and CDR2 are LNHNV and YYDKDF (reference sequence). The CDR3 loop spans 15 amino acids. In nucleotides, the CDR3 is TGTGCCACCAGCAGAGAATTAAACTCTGGAAACACCATATATTTT. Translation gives CATSRELNSGNTIYF.

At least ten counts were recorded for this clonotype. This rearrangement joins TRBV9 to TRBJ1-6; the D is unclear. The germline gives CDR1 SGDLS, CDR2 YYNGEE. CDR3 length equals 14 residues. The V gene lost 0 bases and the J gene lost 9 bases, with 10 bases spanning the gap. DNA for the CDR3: TGTGCCAGCAGCGTAGCAACAGTCGGTTCACCCCTCCACTTT. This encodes CASSVATVGSPLHF.

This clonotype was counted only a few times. For the CDR3, the DNA is TGTGCCAGCTCAAAGGACCGCGAAAAACTGTTTTTT. Residues: CASSKDREKLFF. This chain uses TRBV18 with TRBJ1-4; D not resolved. Trimming took off 5 bases at V and 8 bases at J, with 9 bases between the two ends. CDR1 is KGHSH and CDR2 is LQKENI in the germline V gene. This CDR3 region has 12 residues.

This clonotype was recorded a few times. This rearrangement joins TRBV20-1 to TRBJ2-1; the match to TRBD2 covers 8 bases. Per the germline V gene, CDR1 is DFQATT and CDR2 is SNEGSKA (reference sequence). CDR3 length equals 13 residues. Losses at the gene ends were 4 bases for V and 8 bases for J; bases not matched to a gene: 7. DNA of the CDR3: TGCAGTGCTACCGGGACTAGTCACTATGAGCAGTTCTTC. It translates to CSATGTSHYEQFF.

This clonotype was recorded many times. The CDR3 region is CAISLQGQGWETQYF. CDR3 in DNA: TGTGCCATCAGCCTTCAAGGACAGGGGTGGGAGACCCAGTACTTC. V is TRBV10-3 and J is TRBJ2-5, with TRBD1 matching 9 bases. This CDR3 region has 15 residues. Losses at the gene ends were 6 bases for V and 5 bases for J; bases not matched to a gene: 10. CDR1 and CDR2 (germline): ENHRY, SYGVKD.

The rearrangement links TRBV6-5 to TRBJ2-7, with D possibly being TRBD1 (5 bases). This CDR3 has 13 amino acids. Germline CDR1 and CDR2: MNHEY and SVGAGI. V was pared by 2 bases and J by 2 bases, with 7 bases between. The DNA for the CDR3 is TGTGCCAGCAGTTACGACAGCGCCTACGAGCAGTACTTC. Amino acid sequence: CASSYDSAYEQYF.

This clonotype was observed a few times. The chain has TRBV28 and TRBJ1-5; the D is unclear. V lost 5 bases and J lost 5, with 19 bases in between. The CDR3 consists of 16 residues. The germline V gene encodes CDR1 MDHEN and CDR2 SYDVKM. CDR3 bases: TGTGCCAGCAGTCCCTCCCCCGGGTCTGGCGATCAGCCCCAGCATTTT. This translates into CASSPSPGSGDQPQHF. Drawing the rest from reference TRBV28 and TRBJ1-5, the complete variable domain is DVKVTQSSRYLVKRTGEKVFLECVQDMDHENMFWYRQDPGLGLRLIYFSYDVKMKEKGDIPEGYSVSREKKERFSLILESASTNQTSMYLCASSPSPGSGDQPQHFGDGTRLSIL.

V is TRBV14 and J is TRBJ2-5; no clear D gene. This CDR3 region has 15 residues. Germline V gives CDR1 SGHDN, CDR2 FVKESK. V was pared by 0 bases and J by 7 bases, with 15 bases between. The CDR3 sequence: CASSQDSGRLRTQYF. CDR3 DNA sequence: TGTGCCAGCAGCCAAGATTCTGGAAGGTTGAGGACCCAGTACTTC.

CDR3 sequence: CASRPRQTGELFF. The CDR3 region has the DNA TGTGCCAGCAGGCCACGACAGACCGGGGAGCTGTTTTTT. The V gene is TRBV12-3 or TRBV12-4, the J gene TRBJ2-2, with D possibly TRBD1 on 5 matching bases. The CDR3 is made up of 13 amino acids. The V end was cut by 6 bases, the J end by 5 bases, with 10 bases between.

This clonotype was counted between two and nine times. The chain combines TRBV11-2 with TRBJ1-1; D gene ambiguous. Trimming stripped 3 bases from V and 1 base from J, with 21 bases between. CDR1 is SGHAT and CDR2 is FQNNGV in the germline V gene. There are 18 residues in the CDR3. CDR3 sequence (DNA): TGTGCCAGCAGCTTCGCCCCTCCTACTGTCAGAAAGAACACTGAAGCTTTCTTT. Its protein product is CASSFAPPTVRKNTEAFF.

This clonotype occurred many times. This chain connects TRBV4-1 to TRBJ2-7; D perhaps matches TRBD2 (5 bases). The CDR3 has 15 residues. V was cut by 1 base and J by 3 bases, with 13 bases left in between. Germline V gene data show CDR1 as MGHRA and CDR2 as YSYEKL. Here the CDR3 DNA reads TGCGCCAGCAGCCAAGGTTGGGAGATAAACTACGAGCAGTACTTC. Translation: CASSQGWEINYEQYF.

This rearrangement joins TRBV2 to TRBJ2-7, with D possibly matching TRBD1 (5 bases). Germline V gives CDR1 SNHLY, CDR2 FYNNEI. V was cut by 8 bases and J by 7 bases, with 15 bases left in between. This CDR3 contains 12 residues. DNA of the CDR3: TGTGCCAGCGAAAGCCCAGGGTATGAGCAGTACTTC. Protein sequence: CASESPGYEQYF.

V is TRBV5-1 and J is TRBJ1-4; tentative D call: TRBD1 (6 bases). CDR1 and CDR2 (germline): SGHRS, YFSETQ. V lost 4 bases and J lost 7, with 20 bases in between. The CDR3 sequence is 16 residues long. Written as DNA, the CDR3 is TGCGCCAGCAGCCTACTGACGCGGGGGGCTTCTGAAAAACTGTTTTTT. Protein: CASSLLTRGASEKLFF.

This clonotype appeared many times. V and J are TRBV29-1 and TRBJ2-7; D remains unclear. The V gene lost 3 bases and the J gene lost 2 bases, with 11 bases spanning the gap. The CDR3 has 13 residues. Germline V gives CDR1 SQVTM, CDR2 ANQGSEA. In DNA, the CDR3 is TGCAGCGTTGATGTCCCACTGCCCTACGAGCAGTACTTC. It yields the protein CSVDVPLPYEQYF.

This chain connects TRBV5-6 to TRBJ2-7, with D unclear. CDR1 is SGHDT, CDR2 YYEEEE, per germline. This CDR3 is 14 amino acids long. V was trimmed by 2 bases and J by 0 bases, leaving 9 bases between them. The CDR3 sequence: CASSFGRISYEQYF. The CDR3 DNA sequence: TGTGCCAGCAGCTTTGGACGGATCTCCTACGAGCAGTACTTC.

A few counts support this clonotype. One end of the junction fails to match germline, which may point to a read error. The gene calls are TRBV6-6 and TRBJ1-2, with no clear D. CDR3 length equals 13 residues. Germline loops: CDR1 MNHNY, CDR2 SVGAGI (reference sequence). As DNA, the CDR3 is TGTGTCAGCAGTTCGCGCGTTGGCTATGGCTACACCTTC. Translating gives CVSSSRVGYGYTF.